Described below is a single T cell receptor beta chain sequence and its context. Profiling relied on immunoSEQ multiplex PCR, and the TCRdb table lists in-frame clones only, not all of them. The sample consists of over 120,000 clones, approximately 84% of them appearing once. These data are taken from a study of blood T cell repertoires in COVID-19. Study-level information: Donors in the United States, Italy and Spain gave samples during acute or convalescent COVID-19. From T cells, B-cell-depleted T cells, or PBMCs came the material, which was cDNA or gDNA.

V was cut by 5 bases and J by 0 bases, with 18 bases left in between. In germline, CDR1 is SGHNT, CDR2 YYREEE (reference sequence). This CDR3 has 18 amino acids. The receptor's source is a human donor with acute or convalescent COVID-19. The donor label of this sample is uncertain. The chain uses TRBV5-4 and TRBJ1-6, with D possibly TRBD1 on 6 matching bases. Sequencing input: peripheral blood. CDR3 amino acids: CASSSGTGYSSYNSPLHF. Here the CDR3 DNA reads TGTGCCAGCAGTTCGGGTACAGGGTACAGCTCCTATAATTCACCCCTCCACTTT.